The present entry profiles one TCR beta chain with its context. Its antigen specificity is not known. No qualities accompany the bases; no much larger clone lies one base away. In the prospective study, participants were about 18 to 100 years old, resided in 25 or so geographic areas of the United States, and were enrolled through a virtual design. To assign participants to cohorts, the prospective study relied on clinical history that participants themselves reported in a screening survey and a study questionnaire. Each participant in the prospective study had whole blood, serum and a nasopharyngeal or oropharyngeal swab collected by mobile phlebotomists. Additional blood draws and questionnaires over a 2-month period could optionally be provided by prospective study participants. Blood samples from the prospective study were shipped frozen or at room temperature prior to DNA extraction. TCRbeta CDR3 regions were amplified from genomic DNA using the immunoSEQ Assay, a bias-controlled multiplex PCR. Processing in the source paper ran as follows. The number of nucleated cells in each sample was estimated by amplification of reference gene primers within the assay. To quantify the absolute abundance of each unique TCRbeta CDR3 rearrangement, sequence reads were collapsed and filtered. Productive Simpson clonality was computed per sample as the square root of Simpson's diversity index over productive rearrangements. TCRdb mirrors the immuneACCESS table, restricted to in-frame sequences. Some clones are absent from its copies; in checked studies, under half trace to an unresolved V gene, and the reason for the others is unknown. V and J calls and clone size are those listed in that table; D and trimming were worked out from the DNA. This sample has 380,000 or so clones in its table, and 88% of those were observed once. Roughly 2% of the sample is in the top ten clones.

The source of the sample is a study of blood T cell repertoires in COVID-19 (dated by TCRdb to the early 2020s). About the study as a whole: Samples from collaborators originated in the United States, Italy and Spain and spanned both the acute and convalescent phases of COVID-19. The prospective study material was composed of cDNA or gDNA derived from T cells, B-cell-depleted T cells, or PBMCs. The dataset comprised deeply sampled blood TCRbeta repertoires from subjects exposed to, actively infected with, or recovered from COVID-19. The repertoires were made available in a free public database intended to serve as a resource for research on the immune response to SARS-CoV-2. Samples came from the ongoing ImmuneRACE study (first 160 participants) plus 1,254 subjects from 6 global collaborators. A de-identified subject ID, COVID-19 status, age in years and sex were almost always included in the sample metadata. Where available, HLA class I and class II types were taken from metadata supplied by the sample provider and were not determined by assay-based typing.

Looking up the germline V gene yields CDR1 SGHRS and CDR2 YFSETQ. Deletion took 4 bases off V and 3 bases off J, with a span of 10 bases between the germline ends. Including cysteine and phenylalanine, the CDR3 has 14 amino acids. The only DNA kept is the CDR3, 42 bases in frame from the first base. General conclusions and limits of the study: Clinical and demographic metadata were provided uncurated, with the amount varying by source and participant.

The V and J genes are TRBV5-1 and TRBJ2-2, with the D gene too uncertain to name. The source of this sequence is a woman between 40 and 55 years old with acute COVID-19. The sequencing sample was made of PBMCs or T cells enriched from blood (not recorded which). The CDR3 protein: CASSRLVDTGELFF. DNA sequence: TGCGCCAGCAGCCGTTTGGTAGACACCGGGGAGCTGTTTTTT.